The source of this T cell receptor (beta chain) is a study of blood T cell repertoires in COVID-19. V was shortened by 4 bases and J by 7 bases, with 11 bases between the two germline ends. This CDR3 contains 14 residues. The germline V gene has CDR1 MNHEY and CDR2 SVGAGI. The assay was immunoSEQ multiplex PCR, and TCRdb's table has in-frame clones only and misses some. The sample lists some 190,000 clones, roughly four fifths seen once, with under 15% in the top ten. This TCR was sampled from a woman aged 45 to 65 with acute or convalescent COVID-19. The rearrangement links TRBV6-5 to TRBJ1-6, with no clear D. Sequenced sample: peripheral blood. Here the CDR3 DNA reads TGTGCCAGCAGTTCCTCCCCTATAAATTCACCCCTCCACTTT. Translation: CASSSSPINSPLHF.